This T cell receptor beta chain was identified in a study of blood T cells in healthy people across ages. Study findings and constraints: The lack of PBMC sorting stopped any conclusive naive versus antigen-experienced comparison. When set beside aged donors, long-lived donors presented more naive CD4+ cells and higher diversity.

Combining a sample-barcoded 5' primer with a J-beta primer mix, a second PCR ran for 7 to 11 cycles. TCRdb re-called the 5' RACE reads through MiXCR, storing one row per CDR3 protein. The sample has 1,100,000 or so distinct CDR3 sequences; under 45% are singletons. The authors drew roughly 9.8 milliliters of peripheral blood from each donor. No fewer than 6.5 million PBMCs went into each sample. This clonotype was detected only once. Its antigen is as yet unknown. The specimen was blood. This TCR derives from a woman in her fifties or sixties in good health.

The CDR3: CASSPPGGVQETQYF. The CDR3 DNA reads TGTGCCAGCTCACCACCAGGAGGGGTGCAAGAGACCCAGTACTTC. The chain links TRBV18 to TRBJ2-5; D is possibly TRBD2 (6 bases). This CDR3 comprises 15 residues. The germline V gene has CDR1 KGHSH and CDR2 LQKENI. V shed 0 bases and J shed 2 bases, with 10 bases lying between them.